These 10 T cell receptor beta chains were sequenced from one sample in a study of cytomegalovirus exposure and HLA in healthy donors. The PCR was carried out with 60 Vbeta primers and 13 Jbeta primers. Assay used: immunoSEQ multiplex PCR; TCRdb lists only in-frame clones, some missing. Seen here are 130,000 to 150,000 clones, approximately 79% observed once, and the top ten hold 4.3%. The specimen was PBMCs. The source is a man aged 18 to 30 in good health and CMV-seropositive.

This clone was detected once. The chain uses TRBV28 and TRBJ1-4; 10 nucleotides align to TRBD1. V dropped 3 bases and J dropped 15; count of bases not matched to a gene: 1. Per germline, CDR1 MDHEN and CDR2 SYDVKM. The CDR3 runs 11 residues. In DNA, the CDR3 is TGTGCCAGCAGTTTTGGGACAGGGGTGTTTTTT. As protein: CASSFGTGVFF.

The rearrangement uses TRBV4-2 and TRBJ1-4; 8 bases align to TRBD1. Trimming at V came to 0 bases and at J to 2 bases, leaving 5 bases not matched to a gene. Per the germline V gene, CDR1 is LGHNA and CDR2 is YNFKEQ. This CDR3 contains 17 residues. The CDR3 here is CASSQEGTGGTNEKLFF. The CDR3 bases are TGTGCCAGCAGCCAAGAGGGAACAGGGGGGACTAATGAAAAACTGTTTTTT.

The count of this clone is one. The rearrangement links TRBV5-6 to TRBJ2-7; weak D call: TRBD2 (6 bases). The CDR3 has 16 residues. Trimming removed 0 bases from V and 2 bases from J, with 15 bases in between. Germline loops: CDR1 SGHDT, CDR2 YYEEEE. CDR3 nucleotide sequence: TGTGCCAGCAGCTTGGAGGGCACCCGCGGGGCCTACGAGCAGTACTTC. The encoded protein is CASSLEGTRGAYEQYF.

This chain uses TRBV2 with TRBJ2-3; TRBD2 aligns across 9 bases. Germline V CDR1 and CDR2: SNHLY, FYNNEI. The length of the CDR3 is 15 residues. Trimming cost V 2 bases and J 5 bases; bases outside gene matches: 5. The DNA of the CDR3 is TGTGCCAGCAGTGAATGGCGGGGGGGCGGAGATACGCAGTATTTT. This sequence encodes CASSEWRGGGDTQYF.

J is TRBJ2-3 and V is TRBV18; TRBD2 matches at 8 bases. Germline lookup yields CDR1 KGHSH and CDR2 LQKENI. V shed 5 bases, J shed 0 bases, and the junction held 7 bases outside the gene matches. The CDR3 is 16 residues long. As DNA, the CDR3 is TGTGCCAGCTCATCTCGACTAGCGTCTAGCACAGATACGCAGTATTTT. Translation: CASSSRLASSTDTQYF.

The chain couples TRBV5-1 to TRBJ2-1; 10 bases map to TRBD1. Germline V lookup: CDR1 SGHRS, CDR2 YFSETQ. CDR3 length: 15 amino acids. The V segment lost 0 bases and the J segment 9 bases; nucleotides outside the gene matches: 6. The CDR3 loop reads CASSLVDRGSGEQFF. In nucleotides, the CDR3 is TGCGCCAGCAGCTTGGTGGACAGGGGGAGCGGTGAGCAGTTCTTC.

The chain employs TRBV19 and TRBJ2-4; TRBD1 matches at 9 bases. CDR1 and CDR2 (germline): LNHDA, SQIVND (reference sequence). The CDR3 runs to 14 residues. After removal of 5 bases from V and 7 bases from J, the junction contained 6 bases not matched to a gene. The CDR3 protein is CASSLQGAGNIQYF. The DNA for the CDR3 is TGTGCCAGTAGTCTACAGGGGGCGGGTAACATTCAGTACTTC.

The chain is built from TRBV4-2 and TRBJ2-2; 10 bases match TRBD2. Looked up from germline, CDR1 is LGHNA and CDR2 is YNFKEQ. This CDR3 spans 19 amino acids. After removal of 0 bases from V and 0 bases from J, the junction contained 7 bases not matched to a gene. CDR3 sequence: CASSQDGVAGGPNTGELFF. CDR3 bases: TGTGCCAGCAGCCAAGATGGGGTAGCGGGGGGACCGAACACCGGGGAGCTGTTTTTT.

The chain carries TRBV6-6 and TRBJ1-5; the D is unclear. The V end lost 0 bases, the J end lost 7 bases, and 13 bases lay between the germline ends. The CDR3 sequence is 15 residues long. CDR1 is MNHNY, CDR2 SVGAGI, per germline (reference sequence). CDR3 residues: CASSYSTRVGQPQHF. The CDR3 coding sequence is TGTGCCAGCAGTTACTCGACCCGGGTAGGACAGCCCCAGCATTTT.

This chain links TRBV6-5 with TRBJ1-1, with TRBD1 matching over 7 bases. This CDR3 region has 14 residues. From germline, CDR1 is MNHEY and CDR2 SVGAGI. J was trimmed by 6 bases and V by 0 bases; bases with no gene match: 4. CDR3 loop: CASSYSRDRAEAFF. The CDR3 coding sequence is TGTGCCAGCAGTTACTCGCGAGACAGGGCTGAAGCTTTCTTT.